This T cell receptor beta chain appears in the sequencing data of a study of shared clonotypes between healthy human individuals. Some clones are missing from TCRdb's copy, which holds only in-frame ones; the method was immunoSEQ multiplex PCR. Among about 690,000 clones listed, about 90% were seen once. Donors, healthy HIV-negative adults, lacked recent acute infections or vaccinations. The source is a man between 18 and 35 years old in good health. Some clones in this sample may be carry-over from other donors' samples. The sequenced sample was memory CD8+ T cells from PBMCs. Indicated subset: CD45RO+ cells pooled with CCR7-negative TemRA cells.

CDR3 region: CASSRTPGLAVEQYF. As DNA, the CDR3 is TGTGCCAGCAGCAGGACGCCGGGACTAGCGGTCGAGCAGTACTTC. This chain links TRBV5-6 with TRBJ2-7; 11 positions match TRBD2. Per germline, CDR1 SGHDT and CDR2 YYEEEE. V shed 4 bases and J 6 bases; nucleotides not matched to a gene: 9. CDR3 size: 15 residues.